The present entry profiles one T cell receptor beta chain with its context. Its antigen is not identified. The data were taken from a study of lymphopenia after photon versus proton radiotherapy. V was trimmed by 4 bases and J by 0 bases, leaving 11 bases between them. The CDR3 extends over 14 amino acids. CDR1 is SGHRS, CDR2 YFSETQ, per germline. The study, taken as a whole, reports: Larger post-nadir TCR diversity loss correlated inversely with survival in deceased patients. Only patients who died were analyzed for survival; proton advantage is unproven.

Some clones are missing from TCRdb's copy, which holds only in-frame ones; the method was immunoSEQ multiplex PCR. The repertoire holds 150,000 or so clones, roughly nine tenths seen once, with around 4.6% in the top ten. The sequencing here drew on peripheral blood, taken from a patient treated with photon-based radiotherapy. This chain joins TRBV5-1 and TRBJ2-7; D not resolved. The sequence came from a man aged 50 to 59 with gastric cancer. The CDR3 DNA sequence: TGCGCCAGCAGCAAGGACCCAAGCTCCTACGAGCAGTACTTC. This sequence encodes CASSKDPSSYEQYF.